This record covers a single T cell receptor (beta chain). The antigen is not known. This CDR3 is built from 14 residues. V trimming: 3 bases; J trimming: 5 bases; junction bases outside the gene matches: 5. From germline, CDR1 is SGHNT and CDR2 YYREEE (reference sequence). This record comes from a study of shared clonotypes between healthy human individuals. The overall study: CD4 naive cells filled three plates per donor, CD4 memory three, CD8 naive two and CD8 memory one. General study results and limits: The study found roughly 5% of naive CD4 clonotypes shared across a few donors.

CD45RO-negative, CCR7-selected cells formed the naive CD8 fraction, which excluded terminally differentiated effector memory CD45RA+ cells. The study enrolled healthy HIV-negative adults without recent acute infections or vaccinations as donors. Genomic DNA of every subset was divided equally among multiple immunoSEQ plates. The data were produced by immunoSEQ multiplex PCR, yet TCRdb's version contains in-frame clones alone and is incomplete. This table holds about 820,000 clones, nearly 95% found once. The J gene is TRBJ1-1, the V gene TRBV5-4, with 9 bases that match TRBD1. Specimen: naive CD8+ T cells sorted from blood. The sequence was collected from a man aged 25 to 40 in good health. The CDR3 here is CASSSGTGWTEAFF. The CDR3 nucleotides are TGTGCCAGCAGCTCCGGGACAGGGTGGACTGAAGCTTTCTTT.